Presented here are 23 T cell receptor beta chains from one specimen sequenced in a study of T cells after yellow fever vaccination. TCRdb ran MiXCR on the 5' RACE reads and lists one entry per CDR3 protein. The data show around 590,000 distinct CDR3 sequences, approximately 13% seen once. The input for sequencing was PBMCs, taken on the day of the yellow fever booster vaccination. All receptors derive from a young man who received the YFV17D yellow fever vaccine.

This clonotype turned up a few times. This rearrangement joins TRBV7-2 to TRBJ1-6; no clear D gene. Germline values: CDR1 SGHTA, CDR2 FQGNSA. V was clipped by 6 bases and J by 6 bases, with 18 bases between them. CDR3 length: 16 amino acids. In nucleotides, the CDR3 is TGTGCCAGCAGACTGGCTGGAGCAGGCGCTAATTCACCCCTCCACTTT. Residues: CASRLAGAGANSPLHF.

The J gene is TRBJ2-5, the V gene TRBV20-1; a possible D gene is TRBD2 (6 bases). CDR3 length equals 14 residues. Trimming cost V 4 bases and J 0 bases, with 12 bases left between them. CDR1 and CDR2 from the germline V gene are DFQATT and SNEGSKA (reference sequence). The CDR3 DNA reads TGCAGTGCTAAGTCCCGGGACTACCAAGAGACCCAGTACTTC. It encodes CSAKSRDYQETQYF.

The V gene is TRBV5-6, the J gene TRBJ2-3; D is ambiguous. Per the germline V gene, CDR1 is SGHDT and CDR2 is YYEEEE. This CDR3 has 15 residues. V gave up 1 base and J gave up 0 bases, with 9 bases separating them. CDR3 bases: TGTGCCAGCAGCTTGAATGTCTGGAGCACAGATACGCAGTATTTT. Translated: CASSLNVWSTDTQYF.

This clonotype appeared many times. The chain is built from TRBV7-6 and TRBJ1-4, with 7 bases matching TRBD1. V gave up 5 bases and J gave up 7 bases; unmatched junction bases: 4. Germline loops: CDR1 SGHVS, CDR2 FNYEAQ. The CDR3 sequence is 13 residues long. DNA for the CDR3: TGTGCCAGCAGCCCGACAGGGTTTGAAAAACTGTTTTTT. Its translation: CASSPTGFEKLFF.

This chain connects TRBV6-4 to TRBJ2-1; 8 bases line up with TRBD2. The CDR3 sequence is 15 residues long. Germline V gene lookup returns CDR1 MRHNA and CDR2 SNTAGT. The V and J ends lost 4 bases and 4 bases, in that order; junction bases with no gene match: 6. CDR3 in amino acids: CASSGTLAGYNEQFF. The CDR3, as DNA: TGTGCCAGCAGTGGAACTCTAGCGGGTTACAATGAGCAGTTCTTC.

Only a few counts were recorded for this clonotype. The V call is TRBV7-2, the J call TRBJ1-1, with D tentatively TRBD1 (5 bases). The CDR3 is made up of 13 amino acids. Germline values: CDR1 SGHTA, CDR2 FQGNSA. V was clipped by 8 bases and J by 0 bases, with 10 bases between them. The CDR3 bases are TGTGCCAGCGGACGGGACCTGAACACTGAAGCTTTCTTT. It translates to CASGRDLNTEAFF.

The V call is TRBV5-1, the J call TRBJ2-7; D is ambiguous. The CDR3 is made up of 14 amino acids. The germline V gene has CDR1 SGHRS and CDR2 YFSETQ. V was trimmed by 0 bases and J by 5 bases, leaving 12 bases between them. The CDR3 region has the DNA TGCGCCAGCAGCTTGGCCGAAGTGGTGGACGAGCAGTACTTC. Its protein is CASSLAEVVDEQYF.

There are many counts of this clonotype. The J gene is TRBJ1-2, the V gene TRBV12-3 or TRBV12-4; D unresolved. The V and J ends lost 1 base and 6 bases respectively, with 12 bases between them. This CDR3 contains 14 residues. This CDR3 reads CASSLVRRGDGYTF. DNA of the CDR3: TGTGCCAGCAGTTTAGTTCGACGGGGAGATGGCTACACCTTC.

This CDR3 reads CSAITSSYNEQFF. In DNA, the CDR3 is TGCAGTGCTATTACCAGCTCATACAATGAGCAGTTCTTC. The V call is TRBV20-1, the J call TRBJ2-1, with D unresolved. CDR3 length equals 13 residues. V dropped 4 bases and J dropped 4 bases, with 11 bases sitting between them. Per the germline V gene, CDR1 is DFQATT and CDR2 is SNEGSKA (reference sequence).

The chain has TRBV29-1 and TRBJ1-2; D gene unclear. The CDR3 has 12 residues. V was cut by 4 bases and J by 8 bases, with 14 bases left in between. Germline loops: CDR1 SQVTM, CDR2 ANQGSEA. The CDR3: CSVGFGFRGYTF. Here the CDR3 DNA reads TGCAGCGTTGGATTTGGGTTTCGGGGCTACACCTTC.

The CDR3 sequence: CASSLKTSGPYNEQFF. CDR3 DNA sequence: TGTGCCAGCTCACTTAAAACTAGCGGGCCCTACAATGAGCAGTTCTTC. The chain has TRBV18 and TRBJ2-1; 9 bases match TRBD2. Germline-derived CDR1 and CDR2 are KGHSH and LQKENI. The CDR3 spans 16 residues. V trimming: 4 bases; J trimming: 2 bases; junction bases outside the gene matches: 6.

This clonotype showed up just a few times. The chain recombines TRBV29-1 with TRBJ1-4; TRBD1 matches at 7 bases. The CDR3 consists of 14 residues. The J segment lost 0 bases and the V segment lost 7 bases, leaving 5 bases of the junction unmatched. The germline V gene encodes CDR1 SQVTM and CDR2 ANQGSEA. The CDR3 reads CSGWDRSTNEKLFF. The CDR3 DNA follows: TGCAGCGGATGGGACAGATCAACTAATGAAAAACTGTTTTTT.

The rearrangement joins TRBV5-6 to TRBJ2-7, with 13 positions matching TRBD2. The V gene's germline CDR1 is SGHDT and CDR2 YYEEEE. This CDR3 spans 16 amino acids. V gave up 4 bases and J gave up 3 bases; unmatched junction bases: 7. CDR3 DNA: TGTGCCAGCAGCCCCCGGACTAGCGGGAGATACTACGAGCAGTACTTC. Translating gives CASSPRTSGRYYEQYF.

This chain connects TRBV3-1 to TRBJ2-7; 12 nucleotides line up with TRBD2. The CDR3 totals 14 residues. V shed 5 bases and J 6 bases; nucleotides not matched to a gene: 5. CDR1 and CDR2 (germline): LGHDT, YNNKEL (reference sequence). CDR3 sequence (DNA): TGTGCCAGCAGCATGGGACTAGCGGGCGTCGAGCAGTACTTC. Encoded protein: CASSMGLAGVEQYF.

The chain couples TRBV9 to TRBJ2-1; 8 bases are shared with TRBD2. Germline V lookup: CDR1 SGDLS, CDR2 YYNGEE. J was trimmed by 7 bases and V by 3 bases; bases with no gene match: 9. This CDR3 is 15 amino acids long. As DNA, the CDR3 is TGTGCCAGCAGCGAATCAGGACTAGCAATAAATGAGCAGTTCTTC. It translates to CASSESGLAINEQFF.

The chain combines TRBV3-1 with TRBJ2-7, with D possibly being TRBD2 (6 bases). Germline V CDR1 and CDR2: LGHDT, YNNKEL (reference sequence). Trimming removed 8 bases at V and 2 bases at J, with 13 bases between. This CDR3 has 13 residues. The CDR3 DNA sequence: TGTGCCAGCGGTAGGGACTTCCCCTACGAGCAGTACTTC. Translating it yields CASGRDFPYEQYF.

Only a few counts were recorded for this clonotype. V and J are TRBV6-1 and TRBJ2-2; 10 nucleotides agree with TRBD2. In germline, CDR1 is MNHNS, CDR2 SASEGT. This CDR3 is built from 15 residues. V trimming: 6 bases; J trimming: 0 bases; junction bases outside the gene matches: 1. CDR3 nucleotide sequence: TGTGCCAGCAGAGGACTAGCGGCGAACACCGGGGAGCTGTTTTTT. Translation: CASRGLAANTGELFF.

The chain employs TRBV6-2 or TRBV6-3 and TRBJ2-7; D possibly corresponds to TRBD1 (5 bases). This CDR3 region has 14 residues. Germline CDR1 MNHEY, CDR2 SVGEGT. The V gene lost 4 bases and the J gene lost 0 bases, with 10 bases spanning the gap. The CDR3 nucleotides read TGTGCCAGCAGTTCGGCAGGGCTCTCCTACGAGCAGTACTTC. It yields the protein CASSSAGLSYEQYF.

The gene calls are TRBV20-1 and TRBJ2-7; D might be TRBD2 (5 bases). Germline loops: CDR1 DFQATT, CDR2 SNEGSKA (reference sequence). Trimming removed 6 bases from V and 4 bases from J, with 13 bases in between. This CDR3 contains 12 residues. CDR3 amino acids: CSARSEGYEQYF. CDR3 DNA: TGCAGTGCGCGGAGTGAGGGTTACGAGCAGTACTTC.

The CDR3 protein is CASSLGTSGRKRTDTQYF. The DNA of the CDR3 is TGTGCCAGCAGCCTCGGGACTAGCGGGAGGAAGAGGACAGATACGCAGTATTTT. V usage is TRBV11-2 and J usage is TRBJ2-3; 15 nucleotides match TRBD2. The junction had 9 bases not matched to a gene; V was cut back by 5 bases and J by 3 bases. The CDR3 runs to 18 residues. Germline assignment: CDR1 SGHAT and CDR2 FQNNGV.

V is TRBV27 and J is TRBJ1-6; TRBD1 matches 11 bases. CDR1 and CDR2 from the germline V gene are MNHEY and SMNVEV (reference sequence). With V trimmed by 5 bases and J by 7 bases, 4 bases remained unmatched. This CDR3 contains 15 residues. CDR3 in amino acids: CASSRTGGWNSPLHF. In DNA, the CDR3 is TGTGCCAGCAGTCGGACAGGGGGCTGGAATTCACCCCTCCACTTT.

This clonotype has only a few counts. This chain connects TRBV7-2 to TRBJ1-5; a possible D gene is TRBD1 (6 bases). This CDR3 has 14 residues. V gave up 7 bases and J gave up 3 bases, with 13 bases separating them. Germline CDR1 and CDR2: SGHTA and FQGNSA. The CDR3 loop reads CASKPDSFNQPQHF. Written as DNA, the CDR3 is TGTGCCAGCAAACCGGACAGCTTCAATCAGCCCCAGCATTTT.

This clonotype turned up a few times. The CDR3 protein is CASSLGRGENIQYF. CDR3 nucleotides: TGTGCCAGCAGCTTGGGCAGGGGTGAAAACATTCAGTACTTC. The rearrangement links TRBV7-6 to TRBJ2-4, with D possibly TRBD1 on 6 matching bases. Trimming cost V 3 bases and J 5 bases, with 11 bases left between them. Germline CDR1 is SGHVS and CDR2 is FNYEAQ. The CDR3 covers 14 residues.